The entry below gives a single T cell receptor (beta chain) sequence along with its context. These data belong to a study of blood T cell repertoires in COVID-19. Original methodology: Estimation of nucleated cell counts was performed using reference gene primer amplification. Sequencing was performed with immunoSEQ multiplex PCR; in TCRdb, only in-frame clones are kept and a portion is missing. Clonal size and the V and J genes are those of that table, whereas D and trimming came from the DNA. The sample contains about 400,000 clones, nearly 90% of which appear only once. The receptor's source is a young woman with acute COVID-19. The source material was PBMCs or T cells enriched from blood (not recorded which).

CDR3 residues: CASSFGASTGELFF. CDR3 nucleotide sequence: TGTGCCAGTAGTTTTGGGGCTAGCACCGGGGAGCTGTTTTTT. The chain carries TRBV19 and TRBJ2-2, with D possibly TRBD1 on 5 matching bases. This CDR3 is built from 14 residues. The germline V and J ends were trimmed by 5 bases and 4 bases, with 11 bases remaining between them. Germline CDR1 LNHDA, CDR2 SQIVND (reference sequence).